This T cell receptor (beta chain) was retrieved from a study of monozygotic twins with inflammatory bowel disease. Using the 5' RACE reads, TCRdb records one entry per CDR3 protein without DNA. The repertoire shows more than 300,000 distinct CDR3 sequences; the top ten hold just over 2.5%. CDR3 length equals 15 residues. This chain links TRBV12-3 or TRBV12-4 with TRBJ2-2. The receptor's source is a human donor with ulcerative colitis or Crohn's disease, or a healthy co-twin of an affected twin (not recorded which). The sequenced sample was blood. CDR3 sequence: CASKMHGELTGELFF.